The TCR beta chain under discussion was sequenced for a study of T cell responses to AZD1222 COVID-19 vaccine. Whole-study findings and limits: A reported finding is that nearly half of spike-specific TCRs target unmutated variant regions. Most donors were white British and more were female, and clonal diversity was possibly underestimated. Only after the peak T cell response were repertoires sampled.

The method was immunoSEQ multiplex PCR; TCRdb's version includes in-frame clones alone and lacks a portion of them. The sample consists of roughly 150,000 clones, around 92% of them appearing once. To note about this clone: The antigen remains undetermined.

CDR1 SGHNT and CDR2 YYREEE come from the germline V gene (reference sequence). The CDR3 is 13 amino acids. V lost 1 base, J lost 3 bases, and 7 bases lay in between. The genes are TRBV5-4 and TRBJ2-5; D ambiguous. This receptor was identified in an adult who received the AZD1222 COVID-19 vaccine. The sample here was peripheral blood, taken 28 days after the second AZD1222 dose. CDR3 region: CASSLWTEETQYF. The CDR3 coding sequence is TGTGCCAGCAGCTTGTGGACCGAAGAGACCCAGTACTTC.